This T cell receptor beta chain stems from a study of blood T cell repertoires in COVID-19. On the study more broadly: Acute and convalescent COVID-19 samples came from the United States, Italy and Spain.

Source study methods: Counts of nucleated cells, estimated from reference gene primer amplification, were obtained. Assay used: immunoSEQ multiplex PCR; TCRdb lists only in-frame clones, some missing. V, J and clone size are taken as reported in that table, and D and trimming were inferred from the DNA itself. This sample has 250,000 to 350,000 clones; roughly 89% occur once, and the top ten carry around 3%. CDR3 size: 16 residues. Per germline, CDR1 GTSNPN and CDR2 SVGIG (reference sequence). With V trimmed by 3 bases and J by 8 bases, 13 bases remained unmatched. Material for sequencing was peripheral blood. This TCR derives from a woman aged 25 to 39 with active or convalescent COVID-19. The chain links TRBV30 to TRBJ1-6; TRBD1 matches at 7 bases. As DNA, the CDR3 is TGTGCCTGGAGCTACCGCAGGGGGTTGATTGATTCACCCCTCCACTTT. Translation: CAWSYRRGLIDSPLHF.